Shown below are 9 T cell receptor beta chains from a single sample sequenced in a study of blood T cell repertoires in COVID-19. Some clones are missing from TCRdb's copy, which holds only in-frame ones; the method was immunoSEQ multiplex PCR. The data hold some 50,000 clones, with about 83% observed a single time. Sequencing used peripheral blood. These receptors were taken from a woman of 80 years or more with acute or convalescent COVID-19.

The rearrangement uses TRBV6-1 and TRBJ2-2, with TRBD2 identical over 7 bases. Trimming removed 4 bases from V and 3 bases from J; junction bases left unmatched: 8. This CDR3 region has 16 residues. In germline, CDR1 is MNHNS, CDR2 SASEGT. For the CDR3, the DNA is TGTGCCAGCAGTGCCTTGAGGGGAGGGGACACCGGGGAGCTGTTTTTT. This encodes CASSALRGGDTGELFF.

This clone has only a few counts. This chain connects TRBV6-4 to TRBJ2-2, with a weak D call TRBD1 (6 bases). Looked up from germline, CDR1 is MRHNA and CDR2 is SNTAGT. This CDR3 spans 15 amino acids. Trimming stripped 4 bases from V and 0 bases from J, with 9 bases between. DNA for the CDR3: TGTGCCAGCAGTGTCGGACAGTCGAACACCGGGGAGCTGTTTTTT. Translated, it gives CASSVGQSNTGELFF.

The chain recombines TRBV11-1 with TRBJ2-1; 11 nucleotides align to TRBD2. The length of the CDR3 is 15 residues. Germline V gene sequence: CDR1 SGHAT, CDR2 FQDESV (reference sequence). The V and J ends lost 6 bases and 9 bases, in that order; junction bases with no gene match: 10. CDR3 region: CASSSRLAGQVEQFF. In nucleotides, the CDR3 is TGTGCCAGCAGTTCCCGACTAGCGGGGCAGGTTGAGCAGTTCTTC.

CDR3 sequence reads: CSVVGQGGTEAFF. CDR3 nucleotides: TGCAGCGTAGTGGGACAGGGAGGCACTGAAGCTTTCTTT. This sequence joins TRBV29-1 and TRBJ1-1, with 9 nucleotides matching TRBD1. The CDR3 consists of 13 residues. CDR1 and CDR2 from the germline V gene are SQVTM and ANQGSEA. V lost 6 bases and J lost 4; bases outside the gene matches: 6.

The chain links TRBV7-9 to TRBJ1-2, with D perhaps TRBD1 (6 bases). Germline V CDR1 and CDR2: SEHNR, FQNEAQ (reference sequence). CDR3 size: 15 residues. Trimming removed 4 bases at V and 2 bases at J, with 14 bases between. The CDR3 region has the DNA TGTGCCAGCAGCTCGAACCGGGACACGAACTATGGCTACACCTTC. Its protein product is CASSSNRDTNYGYTF.

The genes are TRBV5-1 and TRBJ1-2; the D gene is possibly TRBD1 (6 bases). The CDR3 runs to 13 residues. Trimming stripped 4 bases from V and 8 bases from J, with 15 bases between. The germline V gene has CDR1 SGHRS and CDR2 YFSETQ. DNA of the CDR3: TGCGCCAGCAGCCTTGGGACAAATCCCGGCTACACCTTC. Translated, it gives CASSLGTNPGYTF.

This sequence joins TRBV20-1 and TRBJ2-3; the D is unclear. The CDR3 has 13 amino acids. Germline CDR1 is DFQATT and CDR2 is SNEGSKA (reference sequence). Trimming took off 3 bases at V and 4 bases at J, with 11 bases between the two ends. DNA for the CDR3: TGCAGTGCTAGTAAGTGGGCCGCAGATACGCAGTATTTT. Protein product: CSASKWAADTQYF.

The CDR3 spells CASNSPYSNQPQHF. Here the CDR3 DNA reads TGTGCCAGTAACAGCCCCTATAGCAATCAGCCCCAGCATTTT. This chain links TRBV19 with TRBJ1-5; D unresolved. Germline CDR1 and CDR2: LNHDA and SQIVND (reference sequence). The CDR3 totals 14 residues. The germline V and J ends were trimmed by 7 bases and 0 bases, with 10 bases remaining between them.

The genes are TRBV7-8 and TRBJ2-3, with a weak D call TRBD1 (6 bases). Germline CDR1 is SGHVS and CDR2 is FQNEAQ. The CDR3 is 19 residues long. V was cut by 1 base and J by 3 bases, with 23 bases left in between. This CDR3 reads CASSLGMRSQGFWTDTQYF. DNA for the CDR3: TGTGCCAGCAGCTTAGGAATGCGTTCTCAGGGGTTTTGGACAGATACGCAGTATTTT. The full variable domain, its missing parts supplied by reference TRBV7-8 and TRBJ2-3, is GAGVSQSPRYKVAKRGQDVALRCDPISGHVSLFWYQQALGQGPEFLTYFQNEAQLDKSGLPSDRFFAERPEGSVSTLKIQRTQQEDSAVYLCASSLGMRSQGFWTDTQYFGPGTRLTVL.